This T cell receptor beta chain was observed in a study of blood T cell repertoires in COVID-19. The germline V gene has CDR1 SGHTA and CDR2 FQGNSA. CDR3 length: 13 residues. The ends were cut back, 5 bases at V and 8 bases at J, with 15 bases in the middle. Profiled with immunoSEQ multiplex PCR; TCRdb holds only in-frame clones, not every one. Among some 140,000 clones listed, roughly 84% were seen once. The chain couples TRBV7-2 to TRBJ1-2; D remains ambiguous. Source material: PBMCs or T cells enriched from blood (not recorded which). The source of this sequence is a man between 35 and 55 years old with acute COVID-19. The CDR3 reads CASSHLFEEGYTF. The CDR3 DNA is TGTGCCAGCAGCCACCTCTTCGAGGAGGGCTACACCTTC.